This is a list of T cell receptor beta chains from one sample in a study of regulatory T cells in long-lasting Graves disease. TCRdb passed the multiplex PCR reads through MiXCR, listing each CDR3 protein once. The sample yields some 560,000 distinct CDR3 sequences, roughly 16% seen once. These data were likewise used in another study, on T cells in Graves' hyperthyroidism and ophthalmopathy.

This material consisted of peripheral blood mononuclear cells (PBMCs), taken at new diagnosis, from a patient treated with antithyroid drugs. These receptors all stem from a woman aged 35-65 years with Graves disease. The CDR3 runs from the conserved cysteine through the conserved F or W. The D gene is left open where the match is weak. Expanded clones are given a class, and other clones once, few, many or no size at all.

v_call: TRBV27
j_call: TRBJ2-7
d_call: TRBD2
clone_size: few
cdr3_aa: CASSTAGLAGGYEQYF
cdr3_nt: TGTGCCAGCAGTACCGCGGGACTAGCGGGGGGTTACGAGCAGTACTTC

v_call: TRBV29-1
j_call: TRBJ1-5
d_call: TRBD1
clone_size: many
cdr3_aa: CSVIIRDRGPNQPQHF
cdr3_nt: TGCAGCGTTATCATCCGGGACAGGGGGCCTAATCAGCCCCAGCATTTT

v_call: TRBV12-3/TRBV12-4
j_call: TRBJ1-1
d_call: .
clone_size: many
cdr3_aa: CASRAKTGRAEAFF
cdr3_nt: TGTGCCAGCAGGGCAAAGACGGGACGGGCTGAAGCTTTCTTT

v_call: TRBV3-1
j_call: TRBJ2-2
d_call: TRBD1
clone_size: many
cdr3_aa: CASSRGGQGRTGELFF
cdr3_nt: TGTGCCAGCAGCCGCGGGGGACAGGGCAGGACCGGGGAGCTGTTTTTT

v_call: TRBV2
j_call: TRBJ1-6
d_call: .
clone_size: many
cdr3_aa: CASSEVVGPGPSPLHF
cdr3_nt: TGTGCCAGCAGTGAAGTAGTCGGTCCTGGTCCTTCACCCCTCCACTTT

v_call: TRBV18
j_call: TRBJ2-5
d_call: .
clone_size: .
cdr3_aa: CANSQETQYF
cdr3_nt: TGTGCCAACTCGCAAGAGACCCAGTACTTC

v_call: TRBV24-1
j_call: TRBJ2-1
d_call: .
clone_size: few
cdr3_aa: CATSDTRLTGPVVNEQFF
cdr3_nt: TGTGCCACCAGTGACACCCGCCTAACAGGTCCCGTGGTCAATGAGCAGTTCTTC

v_call: TRBV18
j_call: TRBJ1-3
d_call: TRBD1
clone_size: .
cdr3_aa: CASSPTGTGSGNTIYF
cdr3_nt: TGTGCCAGCTCACCCACCGGGACAGGCTCTGGAAACACCATATATTTT

v_call: TRBV14
j_call: TRBJ2-2
d_call: .
clone_size: .
cdr3_aa: CASSLWTVGANTGELFF
cdr3_nt: TGTGCCAGCAGCCTATGGACAGTCGGCGCGAACACCGGGGAGCTGTTTTTT

v_call: TRBV6-4
j_call: TRBJ1-5
d_call: .
clone_size: many
cdr3_aa: CASRAVEGRLGGNQPQHF
cdr3_nt: TGTGCCAGCAGAGCAGTTGAGGGGAGGCTAGGTGGCAATCAGCCCCAGCATTTT

v_call: TRBV2
j_call: TRBJ1-6
d_call: .
clone_size: many
cdr3_aa: CASSERDSLGRSPLHF
cdr3_nt: TGTGCCAGCAGTGAACGGGACTCCCTCGGACGCTCACCCCTCCACTTT

v_call: TRBV11-2
j_call: TRBJ1-2
d_call: .
clone_size: many
cdr3_aa: CASSLDRVTNGYTF
cdr3_nt: TGTGCCAGCAGCTTAGACAGGGTCACAAATGGCTACACCTTC

v_call: TRBV5-1
j_call: TRBJ1-3
d_call: .
clone_size: .
cdr3_aa: CASSSGSGSGEGNTIYF
cdr3_nt: TGCGCCAGCAGCTCCGGATCGGGCTCAGGGGAAGGAAACACCATATATTTT

v_call: TRBV28
j_call: TRBJ1-5
d_call: .
clone_size: .
cdr3_aa: CASLTPRQRYSNQPQHF
cdr3_nt: TGTGCCAGCTTAACGCCCCGACAGCGGTATAGCAATCAGCCCCAGCATTTT

v_call: TRBV15
j_call: TRBJ2-3
d_call: .
clone_size: .
cdr3_aa: CATSRAVGRNTDTQYF
cdr3_nt: TGTGCCACCAGCAGAGCGGTGGGACGTAACACAGATACGCAGTATTTT

v_call: TRBV28
j_call: TRBJ2-7
d_call: TRBD1
clone_size: .
cdr3_aa: CASSSQGNHPYEQYF
cdr3_nt: TGTGCCAGCAGTTCACAGGGGAACCACCCCTACGAGCAGTACTTC

v_call: TRBV15
j_call: TRBJ1-2
d_call: .
clone_size: .
cdr3_aa: CATSRDRAGADGYTF
cdr3_nt: TGTGCCACCAGCAGAGATCGGGCCGGGGCGGATGGCTACACCTTC

v_call: TRBV12-3/TRBV12-4
j_call: TRBJ2-1
d_call: .
clone_size: few
cdr3_aa: CASSLIFGWENEQFF
cdr3_nt: TGTGCCAGCAGTTTAATCTTTGGTTGGGAGAATGAGCAGTTCTTC

v_call: TRBV20-1
j_call: TRBJ1-1
d_call: TRBD1
clone_size: .
cdr3_aa: CIKDRVGAFF
cdr3_nt: TGCATAAAGGACAGGGTAGGAGCTTTCTTT

v_call: TRBV9
j_call: TRBJ2-1
d_call: .
clone_size: few
cdr3_aa: CASSVEGAVGYNEQFF
cdr3_nt: TGTGCCAGCAGCGTAGAAGGAGCGGTAGGATACAATGAGCAGTTCTTC

v_call: TRBV12-3/TRBV12-4
j_call: TRBJ1-4
d_call: TRBD1
clone_size: many
cdr3_aa: CASSSRDRGEKLFF
cdr3_nt: TGTGCCAGCAGTTCGAGGGACAGGGGAGAAAAACTGTTTTTT

v_call: TRBV5-1
j_call: TRBJ2-2
d_call: TRBD1
clone_size: .
cdr3_aa: CASSNRDRGSGELFF
cdr3_nt: TGCGCCAGCAGCAACCGGGACAGGGGATCCGGGGAGCTGTTTTTT

v_call: TRBV20-1
j_call: TRBJ2-1
d_call: TRBD2
clone_size: .
cdr3_aa: CSARDTSGGYSYNEQFF
cdr3_nt: TGCAGTGCTAGAGATACTAGCGGGGGGTACTCCTACAATGAGCAGTTCTTC

v_call: TRBV6-1
j_call: TRBJ1-1
d_call: .
clone_size: few
cdr3_aa: CASSEEGARSNTEAFF
cdr3_nt: TGTGCCAGCAGTGAGGAAGGGGCCCGCTCGAACACTGAAGCTTTCTTT

v_call: TRBV14
j_call: TRBJ2-7
d_call: .
clone_size: few
cdr3_aa: CASSQTGRTWDEQYF
cdr3_nt: TGTGCCAGCAGCCAAACAGGGAGGACATGGGACGAGCAGTACTTC

v_call: TRBV5-6
j_call: TRBJ1-5
d_call: TRBD1
clone_size: many
cdr3_aa: CASNFAGTAILYSNQPQHF
cdr3_nt: TGTGCCAGCAACTTTGCCGGGACAGCGATATTGTATAGCAATCAGCCCCAGCATTTT

v_call: TRBV2
j_call: TRBJ1-6
d_call: .
clone_size: .
cdr3_aa: CASSRIDTPIRLHF
cdr3_nt: TGTGCCAGCAGTCGCATTGACACCCCCATTCGCCTCCACTTT

v_call: TRBV20-1
j_call: TRBJ2-3
d_call: .
clone_size: few
cdr3_aa: CSATGLANTDTQYF
cdr3_nt: TGCAGTGCAACCGGGCTAGCGAACACAGATACGCAGTATTTT

v_call: TRBV12-5
j_call: TRBJ1-2
d_call: .
clone_size: many
cdr3_aa: CASGLAQGRSRGYTF
cdr3_nt: TGTGCTAGTGGTTTGGCGCAGGGACGGTCTCGGGGCTACACCTTC

v_call: TRBV19
j_call: TRBJ1-6
d_call: .
clone_size: .
cdr3_aa: CASSITPYSLNSPLHF
cdr3_nt: TGTGCCAGTAGTATAACTCCTTATAGCCTAAATTCACCCCTCCACTTT

v_call: TRBV12-3/TRBV12-4
j_call: TRBJ1-1
d_call: .
clone_size: many
cdr3_aa: CASSLGRDTEAFF
cdr3_nt: TGTGCCAGCAGCTTGGGACGGGACACTGAAGCTTTCTTT

v_call: TRBV12-3/TRBV12-4
j_call: TRBJ1-2
d_call: .
clone_size: many
cdr3_aa: CASSLRVGYTF
cdr3_nt: TGTGCCAGCAGTTTAAGGGTCGGCTACACCTTC

v_call: TRBV7-9
j_call: TRBJ2-5
d_call: .
clone_size: few
cdr3_aa: CASSLRGVPETQYF
cdr3_nt: TGTGCCAGCAGCTTGAGGGGAGTGCCAGAGACCCAGTACTTC

v_call: TRBV7-9
j_call: TRBJ1-1
d_call: .
clone_size: many
cdr3_aa: CASRLEGRWNTEAFF
cdr3_nt: TGTGCCAGCAGGTTAGAGGGACGCTGGAACACTGAAGCTTTCTTT

v_call: TRBV6-2/TRBV6-3
j_call: TRBJ2-3
d_call: .
clone_size: few
cdr3_aa: CASSSGDSRGGDTQYF
cdr3_nt: TGTGCCAGCAGTTCCGGGGACTCCCGGGGTGGAGATACGCAGTATTTT

v_call: TRBV20-1
j_call: TRBJ1-5
d_call: .
clone_size: .
cdr3_aa: CSASGGGAQPQHF
cdr3_nt: TGCAGTGCTAGTGGGGGTGGGGCTCAGCCCCAGCATTTT

v_call: TRBV2
j_call: TRBJ1-6
d_call: .
clone_size: many
cdr3_aa: CASSGQSSYNSPLHF
cdr3_nt: TGTGCCAGCAGCGGACAGAGCTCCTATAATTCACCCCTCCACTTT

v_call: TRBV10-3
j_call: TRBJ2-6
d_call: .
clone_size: once
cdr3_aa: CAISRDISSGANVLTF
cdr3_nt: TGTGCCATCAGCCGGGACATTTCCTCTGGGGCCAACGTCCTGACTTTC

v_call: TRBV30
j_call: TRBJ1-2
d_call: .
clone_size: .
cdr3_aa: CADEGGGNYGYTF
cdr3_nt: TGTGCCGACGAGGGGGGAGGTAACTATGGCTACACCTTC

v_call: TRBV19
j_call: TRBJ2-1
d_call: TRBD1
clone_size: .
cdr3_aa: CASSIGSAWDRGRSMSHEQFF
cdr3_nt: TGTGCCAGTAGTATAGGGAGTGCTTGGGACAGGGGGCGCTCAATGTCCCATGAGCAGTTCTTC

v_call: TRBV10-3
j_call: TRBJ1-3
d_call: TRBD1
clone_size: many
cdr3_aa: CAIRQDREDLSGNTIYF
cdr3_nt: TGTGCCATCAGGCAGGACAGGGAGGATTTGAGTGGAAACACCATATATTTT

v_call: TRBV27
j_call: TRBJ1-2
d_call: TRBD1
clone_size: few
cdr3_aa: CASSPRDSTLYGYTF
cdr3_nt: TGTGCCAGCAGTCCGCGGGACAGTACCTTGTATGGCTACACCTTC

v_call: TRBV27
j_call: TRBJ2-3
d_call: TRBD1
clone_size: .
cdr3_aa: CASSPHRGPSTDTQYF
cdr3_nt: TGTGCCAGCAGTCCCCACAGGGGGCCGAGCACAGATACGCAGTATTTT

v_call: TRBV11-3
j_call: TRBJ2-4
d_call: .
clone_size: .
cdr3_aa: CASSRNLDIQYF
cdr3_nt: TGTGCCAGCAGCCGAAACCTGGACATTCAGTACTTC

v_call: TRBV4-1
j_call: TRBJ2-1
d_call: .
clone_size: few
cdr3_aa: CASSQDGRWGSSYNEQFF
cdr3_nt: TGCGCCAGCAGCCAAGACGGGAGATGGGGTTCATCCTACAATGAGCAGTTCTTC

v_call: TRBV2
j_call: TRBJ1-5
d_call: .
clone_size: .
cdr3_aa: CASSGLGESQPQHF
cdr3_nt: TGTGCCAGCAGCGGCCTGGGGGAAAGTCAGCCCCAGCATTTT

v_call: TRBV5-1
j_call: TRBJ2-7
d_call: TRBD2
clone_size: .
cdr3_aa: CASSLGLAGVEQYF
cdr3_nt: TGCGCCAGCAGCTTGGGGCTAGCGGGGGTCGAGCAGTACTTC

v_call: TRBV12-3/TRBV12-4
j_call: TRBJ1-1
d_call: .
clone_size: many
cdr3_aa: CASSLGGPGRAFF
cdr3_nt: TGTGCCAGCAGTTTAGGAGGGCCGGGGCGAGCTTTCTTT

v_call: TRBV7-9
j_call: TRBJ1-1
d_call: .
clone_size: .
cdr3_aa: CASRENGMNTEAFF
cdr3_nt: TGTGCCAGCAGGGAGAATGGGATGAACACTGAAGCTTTCTTT

v_call: TRBV20-1
j_call: TRBJ1-5
d_call: .
clone_size: many
cdr3_aa: CSARDDGSNQPQHF
cdr3_nt: TGCAGTGCTAGAGATGACGGGAGTAATCAGCCCCAGCATTTT

v_call: TRBV3-1
j_call: TRBJ1-1
d_call: TRBD1
clone_size: many
cdr3_aa: CASSQDAGGTEAFF
cdr3_nt: TGTGCCAGCAGCCAAGATGCAGGGGGCACTGAAGCTTTCTTT

v_call: TRBV5-1
j_call: TRBJ1-1
d_call: .
clone_size: .
cdr3_aa: CASSLEAGQNTEAFF
cdr3_nt: TGCGCCAGCAGCTTGGAGGCAGGGCAGAACACTGAAGCTTTCTTT

v_call: TRBV18
j_call: TRBJ2-1
d_call: .
clone_size: many
cdr3_aa: CASSPPELNEQFF
cdr3_nt: TGTGCCAGCTCACCACCGGAACTCAATGAGCAGTTCTTC

v_call: TRBV9
j_call: TRBJ2-1
d_call: .
clone_size: many
cdr3_aa: CASSSDWEFYNEQFF
cdr3_nt: TGTGCCAGCAGCAGTGACTGGGAATTCTACAATGAGCAGTTCTTC

v_call: TRBV19
j_call: TRBJ2-1
d_call: TRBD1
clone_size: .
cdr3_aa: CASSVGQDSYNEQFF
cdr3_nt: TGTGCCAGTAGTGTGGGACAGGACTCCTACAATGAGCAGTTCTTC

v_call: TRBV3-1
j_call: TRBJ1-2
d_call: .
clone_size: few
cdr3_aa: CASSQISSLAFGGDGYTF
cdr3_nt: TGTGCCAGCAGCCAAATAAGTTCTTTGGCATTTGGGGGGGATGGCTACACCTTC

v_call: TRBV13
j_call: TRBJ2-7
d_call: .
clone_size: many
cdr3_aa: CASSRDLGSYEQYF
cdr3_nt: TGTGCCAGCAGCCGGGACCTCGGGAGCTACGAGCAGTACTTC

v_call: TRBV2
j_call: TRBJ1-6
d_call: TRBD1
clone_size: few
cdr3_aa: CASSVGQDPNSPLHF
cdr3_nt: TGTGCCAGCAGTGTGGGACAGGACCCGAATTCACCCCTCCACTTT

v_call: TRBV27
j_call: TRBJ2-7
d_call: TRBD2
clone_size: .
cdr3_aa: CASRKGTSGSYEQYF
cdr3_nt: TGTGCCAGCAGAAAGGGGACTAGCGGTTCCTACGAGCAGTACTTC